This paragraph reports one T cell receptor (beta chain). This clonotype appeared many times. Its antigen specificity is not known. Per-nucleotide qualities are absent, and no much larger clonotype sits a single base away. CDR1 SGHKS and CDR2 YYEKEE were looked up in the germline V gene (reference sequence). The CDR3 measures 16 amino acids from cysteine to phenylalanine. Of all the DNA, just the CDR3 is kept, 48 bases in frame from base 1. V loses 0 bases of germline sequence and J loses 1 base, and the interval between the two ends is 10 bases. The data were obtained in a study of identical twins (dated by TCRdb to the mid-2010s). With regard to the full study: The study deep-sequenced TCR alpha and beta repertoires from monozygotic twins, unrelated adults of various ages and cord blood to test whether fetal clonotypes persist. To rule out contamination, the twin experiments were replicated at different times with different library preparation protocols. Findings and caveats that apply to the study as a whole: Recombination models systematically underestimated out-of-frame TCR alpha sharing in monozygotic twins but agreed with sharing between unrelated individuals. Excess twin sharing in beta out-of-frame sequences was weaker because fewer shared sequences lowered the signal-to-noise ratio. Compared with coincidental sharing between unrelated individuals, out-of-frame TCR alpha sequences shared between twins had an excess of sequences with low generation probability. Zero-insertion analyses could be partly confounded by invariant T cells such as MAIT and iNKT, although diverse VJ usage argued against such confounding for most clonotypes. Conclusions relied on cross-sectional statistical analysis, since the same donors could not be followed over many years. Abundant cord blood beta clonotypes had fewer insertions, young adult naive repertoires showed a similar but weaker trend, and memory repertoires showed no such trend.

Only healthy Caucasian donors were included. The study also sequenced three unrelated non-twin adults: a male aged 18 to 29, a male aged 50 to 59 and a female aged 50 to 59. Using Miltenyi CD45RO+ enrichment and human naive T-cell isolation kits, memory (CD45RO+) and naive T cells were isolated from PBMC. Receptors were amplified or captured by 5' RACE. The instrument was an Illumina HiSeq 2000. Template switching added a universal primer binding site, and the final cDNA carried a unique molecular identifier that allowed TCR cDNA molecules to be counted accurately. First-strand cDNA for TCR alpha and beta chains was synthesized from specific primers in the conserved constant-segment region. To control for contamination, every cDNA library carried two barcodes: a SMART-Mk sample barcode plus Illumina barcodes. Two successive PCR steps introduced TruSeq adapter sequences along with Illumina sample barcodes. TCR alpha and beta cDNA libraries were sequenced on the Illumina HiSeq platform with custom primers. Turning to the authors' computational methods: MiGEC processed the raw reads to extract unique molecular identifiers, while MiXCR was used to determine the CDR3 positions. For each individual, recombination models were inferred using an EM algorithm with the repgenHMM and IGoR tools. The analysis of shared clonotypes was done with the tcR package in R, with sharing normalized by the product of cloneset sizes. Out-of-frame nonproductive sequences were analyzed to study raw recombination free of thymic and clonal selection effects. TCRdb cleaned the public reads at Q25 with fastp, built clones with MiXCR and kept in-frame beta chains. Records with the same CDR3 protein are collapsed into one entry carrying the most frequent genes and DNA. The V and J calls reflect TCRdb's pipeline rather than the authors' work. This sample gives 450,000 or so distinct CDR3 sequences in total; approximately 17% of them show up just once. The ten largest clonotypes hold roughly an eighth of the sample.

The clonotype originates from a middle-aged man in good health. This sequence uses TRBV5-5 and TRBJ2-2; the D gene is possibly TRBD2, with 5 bases matching. The source material was naive T cells sorted from blood. The sample's cell subset or site label, in plain terms: cells isolated with a human naive T-cell isolation kit. The nucleotide sequence reads TGTGCCAGCAGCTTGGACGGGGTGTTGAACACCGGGGAGCTGTTTTTT. Translated, this is CASSLDGVLNTGELFF.